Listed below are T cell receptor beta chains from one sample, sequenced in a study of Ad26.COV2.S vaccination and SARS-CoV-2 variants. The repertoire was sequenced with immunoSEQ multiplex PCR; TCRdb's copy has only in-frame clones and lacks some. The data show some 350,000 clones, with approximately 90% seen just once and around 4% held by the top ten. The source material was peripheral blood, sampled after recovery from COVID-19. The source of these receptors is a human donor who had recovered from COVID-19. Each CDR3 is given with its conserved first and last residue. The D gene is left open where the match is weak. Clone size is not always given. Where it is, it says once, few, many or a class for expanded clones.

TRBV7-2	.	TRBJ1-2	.	CASSLEWSSPDGYTF	TGTGCCAGCAGCTTAGAGTGGTCCTCGCCGGATGGCTACACCTTC
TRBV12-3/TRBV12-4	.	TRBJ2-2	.	CASSFRGTGELFF	TGTGCCAGCAGTTTTCGGGGCACCGGGGAGCTGTTTTTT
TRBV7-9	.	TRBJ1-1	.	CASSLTRGGKGEAFF	TGTGCCAGCAGCTTAACAAGAGGAGGGAAGGGTGAAGCTTTCTTT
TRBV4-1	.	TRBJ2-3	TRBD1	CASSQGDRADTQYF	TGCGCCAGCAGCCAAGGGGACAGGGCAGATACGCAGTATTTT
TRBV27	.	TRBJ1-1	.	CASRTSGNTEAFF	TGTGCCAGCAGGACATCAGGGAACACTGAAGCTTTCTTT
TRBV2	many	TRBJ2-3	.	CASSAWVTGDTQYF	TGTGCCAGCAGTGCGTGGGTCACGGGAGATACGCAGTATTTT
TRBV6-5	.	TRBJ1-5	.	CASTLLNQPQHF	TGTGCCAGCACCCTTTTAAATCAGCCCCAGCATTTT
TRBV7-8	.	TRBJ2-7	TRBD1	CASSTGTGLYEQYF	TGTGCCAGCAGCACCGGGACAGGGTTATACGAGCAGTACTTC
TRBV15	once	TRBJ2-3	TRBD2	CATSKGAPSGGLSDTQYF	TGTGCCACCAGCAAGGGGGCCCCTAGCGGGGGCCTGTCAGATACGCAGTATTTT
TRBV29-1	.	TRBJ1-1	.	CSVAGQPNTEAFF	TGCAGCGTTGCAGGACAGCCGAACACTGAAGCTTTCTTT
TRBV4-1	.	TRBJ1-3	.	CASSQETPKGTIYF	TGCGCCAGCAGCCAAGAAACCCCGAAAGGCACCATATATTTT
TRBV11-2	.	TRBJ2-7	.	CASSFSSYEQYF	TGTGCCAGCAGCTTTTCCAGCTACGAGCAGTACTTC
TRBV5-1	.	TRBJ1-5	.	CASSLGHTGGNQPQHF	TGCGCCAGCAGCTTGGGACATACCGGAGGCAATCAGCCCCAGCATTTT
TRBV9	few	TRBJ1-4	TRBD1	CASSLGQDKNEKLFF	TGTGCCAGCAGCCTCGGACAGGATAAGAATGAAAAACTGTTTTTT
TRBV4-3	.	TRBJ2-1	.	CASSQDYGGLYNEQFF	TGCGCCAGCAGCCAAGATTACGGGGGGCTCTACAATGAGCAGTTCTTC
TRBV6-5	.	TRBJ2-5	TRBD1	CASSYSYRGDQETQYF	TGTGCCAGCAGTTACTCGTACAGGGGGGACCAAGAGACCCAGTACTTC
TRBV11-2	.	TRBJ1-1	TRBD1	CASSLTGAEAFF	TGTGCCAGCAGCTTGACAGGGGCTGAAGCTTTCTTT
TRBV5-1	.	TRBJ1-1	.	CASNPGGSQNTEAFF	TGCGCCAGCAACCCCGGGGGGTCTCAAAACACTGAAGCTTTCTTT
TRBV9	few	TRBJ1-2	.	CASSETRDPNGGYGYTF	TGTGCCAGCAGCGAGACCCGGGACCCAAACGGAGGCTATGGCTACACCTTC
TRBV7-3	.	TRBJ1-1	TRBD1	CASSLNRGTEAFF	TGTGCCAGCAGCTTAAACAGGGGGACTGAAGCTTTCTTT
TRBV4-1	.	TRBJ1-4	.	CASSRFGGHEATNEKLFF	TGCGCCAGCAGCAGATTCGGGGGCCACGAGGCAACTAATGAAAAACTGTTTTTT
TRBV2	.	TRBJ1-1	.	CASIRELATEAFF	TGTGCCAGCATCCGGGAGTTGGCCACTGAAGCTTTCTTT
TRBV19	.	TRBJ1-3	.	CASSAGPPSGNTIYF	TGTGCCAGTAGTGCAGGACCGCCGTCTGGAAACACCATATATTTT
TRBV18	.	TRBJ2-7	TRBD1	CASSSGQGDHF	TGTGCCAGCTCATCGGGACAGGGCGATCACTTC
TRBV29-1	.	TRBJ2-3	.	CSVVSGLGTDTQYF	TGCAGCGTTGTCTCAGGGCTTGGCACAGATACGCAGTATTTT
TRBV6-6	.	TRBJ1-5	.	CASSYSRQPQHF	TGTGCCAGCAGTTACTCAAGGCAGCCCCAGCATTTT
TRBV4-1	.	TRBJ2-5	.	CASSQDGTRGLKTQYF	TGCGCCAGCAGCCAAGACGGCACTCGGGGCTTGAAGACCCAGTACTTC
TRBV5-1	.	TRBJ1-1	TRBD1	CASSLGQGINEAFF	TGCGCCAGCAGCTTGGGACAGGGGATCAATGAAGCTTTCTTT
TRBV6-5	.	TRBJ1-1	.	CASSYLGAEAFF	TGTGCCAGCAGTTACTTGGGGGCTGAAGCTTTCTTT
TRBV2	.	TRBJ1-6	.	CASRGGQIGSPLHF	TGTGCCAGCAGGGGGGGCCAAATCGGGTCACCCCTCCACTTT
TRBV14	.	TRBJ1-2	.	CASSQDLWPTNYGYTF	TGTGCCAGCAGCCAAGATCTCTGGCCGACTAACTATGGCTACACCTTC
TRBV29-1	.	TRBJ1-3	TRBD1	CSVEGGGENTIYF	TGCAGCGTTGAAGGAGGGGGCGAAAACACCATATATTTT
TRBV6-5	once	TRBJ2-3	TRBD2	CASRPSGVVDTQYF	TGTGCCAGCAGGCCTAGCGGGGTGGTGGATACGCAGTATTTT
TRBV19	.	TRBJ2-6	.	CASSTDLKGGRGANVLTF	TGTGCCAGTAGTACCGACCTTAAGGGGGGGCGAGGGGCCAACGTCCTGACTTTC
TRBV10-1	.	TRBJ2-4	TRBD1	CASSERTGACSKNIQYF	TGCGCCAGCAGTGAACGGACAGGAGCGTGCAGCAAAAACATTCAGTACTTC
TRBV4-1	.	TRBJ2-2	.	CASSQGQGSTGELFF	TGCGCCAGCAGCCAAGGGCAGGGCAGCACCGGGGAGCTGTTTTTT
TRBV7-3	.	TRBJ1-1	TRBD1	CASRSQGGTEAFF	TGTGCCAGCAGGTCCCAGGGGGGCACTGAAGCTTTCTTT
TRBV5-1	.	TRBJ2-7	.	CASSLGGKPYEQYF	TGCGCCAGCAGCTTGGGGGGCAAGCCCTACGAGCAGTACTTC
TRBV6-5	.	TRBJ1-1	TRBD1	CASRRTGRATEAFF	TGTGCCAGCAGACGGACAGGGAGGGCCACTGAAGCTTTCTTT
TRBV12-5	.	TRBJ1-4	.	CASGLVVGVTNEKLFF	TGTGCTAGTGGTTTGGTAGTTGGGGTGACTAATGAAAAACTGTTTTTT
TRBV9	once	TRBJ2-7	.	CASSHRGGSLSYEQYF	TGTGCCAGCAGCCACCGGGGCGGGTCCCTCTCCTACGAGCAGTACTTC